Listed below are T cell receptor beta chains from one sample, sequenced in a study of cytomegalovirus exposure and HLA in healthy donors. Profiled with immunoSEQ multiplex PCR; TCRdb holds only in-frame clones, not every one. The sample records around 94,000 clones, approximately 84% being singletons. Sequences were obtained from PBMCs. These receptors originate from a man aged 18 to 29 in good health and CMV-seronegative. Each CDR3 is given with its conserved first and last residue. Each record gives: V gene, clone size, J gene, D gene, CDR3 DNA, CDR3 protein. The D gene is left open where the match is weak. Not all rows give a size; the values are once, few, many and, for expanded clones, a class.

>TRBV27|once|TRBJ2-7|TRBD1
TGTGCCAGCAGTTTAAGGTCAGGGGGATCATACGAGCAGTACTTC
CASSLRSGGSYEQYF
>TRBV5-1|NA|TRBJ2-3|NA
TGCGCCAGCAGCTTCGGACTGGGCACAGATACGCAGTATTTT
CASSFGLGTDTQYF
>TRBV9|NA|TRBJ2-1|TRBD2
TGTGCCAGCAGCGTAGGAAGCGGGAGGAGCTCCTACAATGAGCAGTTCTTC
CASSVGSGRSSYNEQFF
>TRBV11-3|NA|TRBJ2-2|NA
TGTGCATGCAGCGGAGGCACCGGGGAGCTGTTTTTT
CACSGGTGELFF
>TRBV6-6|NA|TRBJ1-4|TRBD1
TGTGCCAGCAGTTACGGGGGCAGGGGGGCAAAACTGTTTTTT
CASSYGGRGAKLFF
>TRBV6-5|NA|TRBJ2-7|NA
TGTGCCAGCAGGGCACAGGGTGAGGCCTACGAGCAGTACTTC
CASRAQGEAYEQYF
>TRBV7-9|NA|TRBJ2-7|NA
TGTGCCAGCAGCTTAGGCAGGCTCTACGAGCAGTACTTC
CASSLGRLYEQYF
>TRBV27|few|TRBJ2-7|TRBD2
TGTGCCAGCAGTCCGCGGGGGAGAGCCTACGAGCAGTACTTC
CASSPRGRAYEQYF
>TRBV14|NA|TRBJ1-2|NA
TGTGCCAGCAGCCAAGTATTTAGCGGGGAAAATGGCTACACCTTC
CASSQVFSGENGYTF
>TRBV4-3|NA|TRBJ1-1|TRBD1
TGCGCCAGCAGCCAAGGGGACAGAAACACTGAAGCTTTCTTT
CASSQGDRNTEAFF
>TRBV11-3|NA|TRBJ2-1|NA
TGTGCCAGCAGCTTAGGCCAGTTTGCTGAGCAGTTCTTC
CASSLGQFAEQFF
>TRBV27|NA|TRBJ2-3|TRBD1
TGTGCCAGTGGGATGGTGAGGACAGGGTATGGTGCAGATACGCAGTATTTT
CASGMVRTGYGADTQYF
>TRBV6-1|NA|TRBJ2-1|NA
TGTGCCAGCAGTTTTAGCGACCTTTCCAATGAGCAGTTCTTC
CASSFSDLSNEQFF
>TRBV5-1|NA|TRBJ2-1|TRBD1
TGCGCCAGCAGCTTGGGTGGACAGGGCTACAATGAGCAGTTCTTC
CASSLGGQGYNEQFF
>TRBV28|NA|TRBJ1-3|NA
TGTGCCAGCAGTCTCCCGGGCAGGGGAGGAAACACCATATATTTT
CASSLPGRGGNTIYF
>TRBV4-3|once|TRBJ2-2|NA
TGCGCCAGCAGCCAAGATTCAGGGGACGGGGAGCTGTTTTTT
CASSQDSGDGELFF
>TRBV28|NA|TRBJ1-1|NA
TGTGCCAGCAGTTTATGGGGCGCCCAAGGAGCTTTCTTT
CASSLWGAQGAFF
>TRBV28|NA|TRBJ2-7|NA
TGTGCCAGCAGTTTACCCATACCATCTAGGGGGCAGTACTTC
CASSLPIPSRGQYF
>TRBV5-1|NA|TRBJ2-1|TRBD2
TGCGCCAGCAGCTTGGGTAGCGGGAATGAGCAGTTCTTC
CASSLGSGNEQFF
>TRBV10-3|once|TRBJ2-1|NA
TGTGCCATCAGTGGTGGGGTGGAGGATGAGCAGTTCTTC
CAISGGVEDEQFF
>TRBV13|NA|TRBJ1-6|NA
TGTGCCAGCAGCCTAAGCCCCAGCGGACGGCGCGGGTCACCCCTCCACTTT
CASSLSPSGRRGSPLHF
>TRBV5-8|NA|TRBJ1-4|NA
TGTGCCAGCAGCTTGGTCGCGCGTGAAAAACTGTTTTTT
CASSLVAREKLFF